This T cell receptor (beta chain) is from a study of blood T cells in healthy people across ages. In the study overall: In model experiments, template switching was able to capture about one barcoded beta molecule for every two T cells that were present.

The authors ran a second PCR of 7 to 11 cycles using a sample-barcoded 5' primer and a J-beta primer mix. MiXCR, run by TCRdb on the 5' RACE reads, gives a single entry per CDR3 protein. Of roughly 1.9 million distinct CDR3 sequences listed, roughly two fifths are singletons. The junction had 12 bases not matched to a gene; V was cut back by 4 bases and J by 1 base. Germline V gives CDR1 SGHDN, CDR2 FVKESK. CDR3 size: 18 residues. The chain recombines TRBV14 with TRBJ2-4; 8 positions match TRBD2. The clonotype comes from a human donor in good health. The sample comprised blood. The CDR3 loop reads CASSPGSLKRGAKNIQYF. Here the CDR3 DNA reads TGTGCCAGCAGCCCCGGGAGCTTGAAGCGGGGGGCCAAAAACATTCAGTACTTC.